This is a list of T cell receptor beta chains from one sample in a study of T cell changes during pregnancy in multiple sclerosis. TCRdb's table, derived via immunoSEQ multiplex PCR, lists solely in-frame clones and lacks some. The sample records around 67,000 clones, 90% being singletons. The sample here was peripheral blood, taken after pregnancy. The receptors originated from a female donor in good health, enrolled as a control in a pregnancy study. The CDR3 runs from the conserved cysteine through the conserved F or W. D genes are given only for firm matches. Not all rows give a size; the values are once, few, many and, for expanded clones, a class.

>TRBV18|TRBD2|once|TRBJ2-7
TGTGCCAGCTCACTGTCGGGGGGGTACGAGCAGTACTTC
CASSLSGGYEQYF
>TRBV30|TRBD1|.|TRBJ1-1
TGTGCCTGGACTAAGGGGGCGGGCACTGAAGCTTTCTTT
CAWTKGAGTEAFF
>TRBV2|.|.|TRBJ1-3
TGTGCCAGCAGCGGACAGCGTTCCTCTGGAAACACCATATATTTT
CASSGQRSSGNTIYF
>TRBV7-2|TRBD2|.|TRBJ2-1
TGTGCCAGCAGCTTCTGGACTAGCGGAGCCAATGAGCAGTTCTTC
CASSFWTSGANEQFF
>TRBV7-2|TRBD1|few|TRBJ2-6
TGTGCCAGCGGAGGGACAGGGGCCGCATCGGGGGCCAACGTCCTGACTTTC
CASGGTGAASGANVLTF
>TRBV9|.|.|TRBJ2-7
TGTGCCAGCAACCCCGGGACTGCGCGGAACGAGCAGTACTTC
CASNPGTARNEQYF
>TRBV4-2|.|.|TRBJ2-2
TGTGCCAGCAGCCCCCCTGAGGGGGGGTGGAACACCGGGGAGCTGTTTTTT
CASSPPEGGWNTGELFF
>TRBV10-3|.|.|TRBJ1-1
TGTGCCATCAGACCGCTGGACAGTAGGGCTGAAGCTTTCTTT
CAIRPLDSRAEAFF
>TRBV27|TRBD1|.|TRBJ1-2
TGTGCCAGCAGCTCCGGGACAGGGGGCAAGAATGGCTACACCTTC
CASSSGTGGKNGYTF
>TRBV6-5|TRBD1|.|TRBJ2-1
TGTGCCAGCAGTTTCCCGGACAGGGGGCAGGAGCAGTTCTTC
CASSFPDRGQEQFF
>TRBV7-2|.|.|TRBJ2-7
TGTGCCAGCAGCCAAAGCGGGTCCTACGAGCAGTACTTC
CASSQSGSYEQYF